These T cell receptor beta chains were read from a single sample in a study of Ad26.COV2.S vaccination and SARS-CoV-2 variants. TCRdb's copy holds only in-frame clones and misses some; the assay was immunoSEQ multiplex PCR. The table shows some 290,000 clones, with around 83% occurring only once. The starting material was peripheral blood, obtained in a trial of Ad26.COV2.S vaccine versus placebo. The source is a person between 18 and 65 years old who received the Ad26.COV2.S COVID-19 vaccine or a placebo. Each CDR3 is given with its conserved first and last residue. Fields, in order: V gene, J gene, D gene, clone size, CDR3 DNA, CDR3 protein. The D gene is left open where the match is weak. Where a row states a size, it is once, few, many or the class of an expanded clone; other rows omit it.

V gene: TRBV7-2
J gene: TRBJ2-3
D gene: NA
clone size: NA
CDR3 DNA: TGTGCCAGCAGCACCTACACAGATACGCAGTATTTT
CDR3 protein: CASSTYTDTQYF

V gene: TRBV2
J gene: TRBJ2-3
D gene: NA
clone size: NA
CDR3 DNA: TGTGCCAGCAAGTCTGGGGATACGCAGTATTTT
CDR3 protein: CASKSGDTQYF

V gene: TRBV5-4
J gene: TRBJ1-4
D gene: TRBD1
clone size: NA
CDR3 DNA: TGTGCCAGCAGCTCTGGGACAGGGGGAGAAAAACTGTTTTTT
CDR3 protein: CASSSGTGGEKLFF

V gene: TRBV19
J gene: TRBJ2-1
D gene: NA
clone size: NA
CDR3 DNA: TGTGCCAGCAGACAGAATCTTTACAATGAGCAGTTCTTC
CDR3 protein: CASRQNLYNEQFF

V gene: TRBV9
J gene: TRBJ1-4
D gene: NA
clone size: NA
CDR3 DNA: TGTGCCAGCAGCGCCGGAGTGCAGGTGCAAAATGAAAAACTGTTTTTT
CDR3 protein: CASSAGVQVQNEKLFF

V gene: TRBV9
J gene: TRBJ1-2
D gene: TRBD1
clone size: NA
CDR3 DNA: TGTGCCAGCAGCCCGGGACAGGGGGCCTCCTATGGCTACACCTTC
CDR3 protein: CASSPGQGASYGYTF

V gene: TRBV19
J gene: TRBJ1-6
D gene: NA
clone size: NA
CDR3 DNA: NA
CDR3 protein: CASTSDRGSYNSPLHF

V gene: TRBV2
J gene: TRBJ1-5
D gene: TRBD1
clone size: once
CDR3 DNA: TGTGCCAGCAGTCCAGGGGGCAGTCAGCCCCAGCATTTT
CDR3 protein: CASSPGGSQPQHF

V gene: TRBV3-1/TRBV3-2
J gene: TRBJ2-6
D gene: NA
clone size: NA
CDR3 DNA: TGTGCCAGCAGCCACGGACCCCTTCTAAACTCTGGGGCCAACGTCCTGACTTTC
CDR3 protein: CASSHGPLLNSGANVLTF

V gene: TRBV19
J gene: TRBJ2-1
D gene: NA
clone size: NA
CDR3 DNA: TGTGCCAGTACTAGAACCCGACAGCAAGGGGAGCAGTTCTTC
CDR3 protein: CASTRTRQQGEQFF

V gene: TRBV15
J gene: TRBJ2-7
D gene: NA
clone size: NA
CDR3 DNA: TGTGCCACCAGCAGAGGGGTTGGGGGGACTTCTTATAGGCAGTACTTC
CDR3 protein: CATSRGVGGTSYRQYF

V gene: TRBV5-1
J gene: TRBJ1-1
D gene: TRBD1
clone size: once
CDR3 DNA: TGCGCCAGCAACGACAGGGCGAACACTGAAGCTTTCTTT
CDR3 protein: CASNDRANTEAFF

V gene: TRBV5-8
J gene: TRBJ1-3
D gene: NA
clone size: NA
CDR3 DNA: TGTGCCAGCAGCTTTCGCAGTACCTTGGGAAACACCATATATTTT
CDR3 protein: CASSFRSTLGNTIYF

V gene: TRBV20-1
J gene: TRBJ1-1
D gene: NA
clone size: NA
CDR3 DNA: TGCAGTGCAGCTGAAGGTAGTGAAGCTTTCTTT
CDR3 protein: CSAAEGSEAFF

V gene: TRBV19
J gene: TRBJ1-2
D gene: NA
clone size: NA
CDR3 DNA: TGTGCCAGTAGCGGGAGACAAGGTGGTGACTATGGCTACACCTTC
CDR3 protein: CASSGRQGGDYGYTF

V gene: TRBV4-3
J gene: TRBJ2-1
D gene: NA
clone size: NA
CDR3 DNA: TGCGCCAGCAGCCGCCTTAGGTACTCCTACAATGAGCAGTTCTTC
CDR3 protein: CASSRLRYSYNEQFF

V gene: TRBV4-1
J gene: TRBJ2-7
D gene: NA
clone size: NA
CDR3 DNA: TGCGCCAGCAGCCAAGGTAGGGTCCCCGCCTACGAGCAGTACTTC
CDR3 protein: CASSQGRVPAYEQYF

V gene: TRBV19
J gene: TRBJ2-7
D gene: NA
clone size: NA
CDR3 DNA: TGTGCCAGTAGTATTCAGATCCCCGGGCCGCCACGGAACGAGCAGTACTTC
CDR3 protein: CASSIQIPGPPRNEQYF

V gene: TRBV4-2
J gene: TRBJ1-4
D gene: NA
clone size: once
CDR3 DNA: TGTGCCAGCAGCCTTGGTCAGTCATTGGCGAGTGAAAAACTGTTTTTT
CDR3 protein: CASSLGQSLASEKLFF

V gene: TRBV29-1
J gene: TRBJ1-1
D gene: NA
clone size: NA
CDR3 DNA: TGCAGCGTTGGGTTGGGCCACACTGAAGCTTTCTTT
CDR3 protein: CSVGLGHTEAFF

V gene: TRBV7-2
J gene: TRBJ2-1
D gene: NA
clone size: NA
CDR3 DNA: TGTGCCAGCAGGTTGAGTCCCTACAATGAGCAGTTCTTC
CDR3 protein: CASRLSPYNEQFF

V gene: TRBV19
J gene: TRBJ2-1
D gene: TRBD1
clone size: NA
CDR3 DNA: TGTGCCAGTAGTATGTCGGGACAGGGGTCTGAGCAGTTCTTC
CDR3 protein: CASSMSGQGSEQFF

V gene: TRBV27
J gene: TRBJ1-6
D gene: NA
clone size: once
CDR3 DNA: TGTGCCAGCAGTGGTCTAAATTCACCCCTCCACTTT
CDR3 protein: CASSGLNSPLHF

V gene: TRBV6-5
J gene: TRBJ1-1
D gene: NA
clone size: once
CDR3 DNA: TGTGCCAGCACTTCGACAGTGAACACTGAAGCTTTCTTT
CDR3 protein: CASTSTVNTEAFF

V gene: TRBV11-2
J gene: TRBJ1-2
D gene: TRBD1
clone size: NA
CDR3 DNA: TGTGCCAGCAGCTTCACAGGGGTTGGAAATGGCTACACCTTC
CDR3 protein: CASSFTGVGNGYTF

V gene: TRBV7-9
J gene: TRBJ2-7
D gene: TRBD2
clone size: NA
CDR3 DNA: TGTGCCAGCAGCTTAGTATTGGGGTTCTCTAGCGGTGACTACGAGCAGTACTTC
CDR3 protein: CASSLVLGFSSGDYEQYF

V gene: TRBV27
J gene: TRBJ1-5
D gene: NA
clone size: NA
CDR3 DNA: TGTGCCAGCAGTTTAGGACCGGGGCCCAATCAGCCCCAGCATTTT
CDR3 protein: CASSLGPGPNQPQHF

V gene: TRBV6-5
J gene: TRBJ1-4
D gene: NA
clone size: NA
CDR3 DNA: TGTGCCAGCAGTTACTCGGGCACCACGGCGGCCGGAAAACTGTTTTTT
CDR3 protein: CASSYSGTTAAGKLFF

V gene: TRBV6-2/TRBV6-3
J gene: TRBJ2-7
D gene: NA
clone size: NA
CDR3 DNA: TGTGCCAGCAGTTACTCGATGGGGGGGGCTTCCTACGAGCAGTACTTC
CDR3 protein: CASSYSMGGASYEQYF

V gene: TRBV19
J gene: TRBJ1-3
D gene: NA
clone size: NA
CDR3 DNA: TGTGCCAGTAGTATCCACACGGCTAACACTGGAAACACCATATATTTT
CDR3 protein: CASSIHTANTGNTIYF

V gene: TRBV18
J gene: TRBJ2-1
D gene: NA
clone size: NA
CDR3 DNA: TGTGCCAGCTCACCAGCGCTATACAATGAGCAGTTCTTC
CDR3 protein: CASSPALYNEQFF

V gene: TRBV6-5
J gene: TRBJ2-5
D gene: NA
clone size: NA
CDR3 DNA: TGTGCCAGCAGCCCAGCCTCAGGAGGAAAAGAGACCCAGTACTTC
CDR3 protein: CASSPASGGKETQYF

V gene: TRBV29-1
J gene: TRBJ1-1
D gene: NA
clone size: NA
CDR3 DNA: TGCAGCGCCTCCTTCGGGGAGGCTGAAGCTTTCTTT
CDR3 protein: CSASFGEAEAFF

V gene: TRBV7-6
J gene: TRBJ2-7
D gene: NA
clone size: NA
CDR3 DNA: TGTGCCAGCAGCTTAGGAACCCACTCCTACGAGCAGTACTTC
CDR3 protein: CASSLGTHSYEQYF

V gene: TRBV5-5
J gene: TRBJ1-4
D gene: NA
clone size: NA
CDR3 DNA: TGTGCCAGCAGCTTCGGGACAAGGGATGAAAAACTGTTTTTT
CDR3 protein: CASSFGTRDEKLFF

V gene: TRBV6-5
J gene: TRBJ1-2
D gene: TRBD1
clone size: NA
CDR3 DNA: TGTGCCAGCAGTTCCCGGGACAGGGGAACCTATGGCTACACCTTC
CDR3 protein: CASSSRDRGTYGYTF

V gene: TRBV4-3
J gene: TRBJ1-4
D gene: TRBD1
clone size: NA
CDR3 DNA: TGCGCCAGCAGCCAAGATGGGGGGACAGGGACCCAAAAACTGTTTTTT
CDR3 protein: CASSQDGGTGTQKLFF

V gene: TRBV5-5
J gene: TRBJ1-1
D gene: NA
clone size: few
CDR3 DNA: TGTGCCAGCAGCTTGTCGATGGAGGGGACGAACACTGAAGCTTTCTTT
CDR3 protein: CASSLSMEGTNTEAFF

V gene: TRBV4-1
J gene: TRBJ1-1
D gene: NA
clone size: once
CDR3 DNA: TGCGCCAGCAGCCAAGACACAGGTCCGGCGGGCACTGAAGCTTTCTTT
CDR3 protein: CASSQDTGPAGTEAFF

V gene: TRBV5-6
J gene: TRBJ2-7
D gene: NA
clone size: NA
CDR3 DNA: TGTGCCAGCAGCTTCCGGGACACTTACTACGAGCAGTACTTC
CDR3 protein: CASSFRDTYYEQYF

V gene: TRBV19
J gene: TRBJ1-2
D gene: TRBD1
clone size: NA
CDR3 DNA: TGTGCCAGTAACCGAGGGACAGGGGCACATGGCTACACCTTC
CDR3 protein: CASNRGTGAHGYTF

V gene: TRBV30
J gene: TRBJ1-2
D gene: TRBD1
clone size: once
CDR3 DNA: TGTGCCTGGGGAGGGACAGTAGCTAACTATGGCTACACCTTC
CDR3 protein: CAWGGTVANYGYTF

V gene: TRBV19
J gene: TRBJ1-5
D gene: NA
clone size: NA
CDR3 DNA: TGTGCCAGTAAACAATTCTCAGGGGTTAGCAATCAGCCCCAGCATTTT
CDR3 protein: CASKQFSGVSNQPQHF

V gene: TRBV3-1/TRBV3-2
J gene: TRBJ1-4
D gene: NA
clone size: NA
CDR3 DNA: TGTGCCAGCAGCTTCAGGGGTTTGAGTGAAAAACTGTTTTTT
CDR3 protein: CASSFRGLSEKLFF

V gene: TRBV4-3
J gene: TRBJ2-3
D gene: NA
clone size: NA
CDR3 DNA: TGCGCCAGCAGCCAAAGACTGGACTACACAGATACGCAGTATTTT
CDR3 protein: CASSQRLDYTDTQYF

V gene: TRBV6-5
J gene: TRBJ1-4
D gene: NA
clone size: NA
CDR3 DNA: TGTGCCAGCGGGTACCCGGGACCTGAAAAACTGTTTTTT
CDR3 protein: CASGYPGPEKLFF

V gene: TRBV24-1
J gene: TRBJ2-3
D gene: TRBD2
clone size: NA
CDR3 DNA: TGTGCCACCAGTGACCCCGGGGCGGGAGGCCGAGATACGCAGTATTTT
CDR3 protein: CATSDPGAGGRDTQYF

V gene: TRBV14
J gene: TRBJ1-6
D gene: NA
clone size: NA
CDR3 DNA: TGTGCCAGCAGCCAAGATAACCGGAATTGGGGTTCACCCCTCCACTTT
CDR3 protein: CASSQDNRNWGSPLHF

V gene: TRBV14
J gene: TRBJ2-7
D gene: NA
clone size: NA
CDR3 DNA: TGTGCCAGCAGCCAAAGGGGCCCAGGGTCTCCCTACGAGCAGTACTTC
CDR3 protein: CASSQRGPGSPYEQYF

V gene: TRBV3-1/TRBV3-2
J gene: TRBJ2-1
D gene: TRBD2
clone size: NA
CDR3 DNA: TGTGCCAGCAGCCAAGTATGGACTAGTTTCGGTGAGCAGTTCTTC
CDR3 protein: CASSQVWTSFGEQFF

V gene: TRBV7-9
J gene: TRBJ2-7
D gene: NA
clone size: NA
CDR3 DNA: TGTGCCAGCAGCCAGGGCCAGGGCAACTCCTACGAGCAGTACTTC
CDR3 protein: CASSQGQGNSYEQYF

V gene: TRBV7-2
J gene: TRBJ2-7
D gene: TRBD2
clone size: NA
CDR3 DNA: TGTGCCAGCAGCCACGCCGTAGCGGGGCGTGCCTACGAGCAGTACTTC
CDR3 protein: CASSHAVAGRAYEQYF

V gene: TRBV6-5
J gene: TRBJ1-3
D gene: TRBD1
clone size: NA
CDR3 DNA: TGTGCCAGCCGGGGACAGGGCCTTGGAAACACCATATATTTT
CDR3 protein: CASRGQGLGNTIYF

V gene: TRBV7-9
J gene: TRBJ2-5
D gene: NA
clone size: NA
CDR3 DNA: TGTGCCAGCAGCTTACGGCCCAAAGAGACCCAGTACTTC
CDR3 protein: CASSLRPKETQYF

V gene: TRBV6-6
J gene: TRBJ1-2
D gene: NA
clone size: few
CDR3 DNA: TGTGCCAGCAGGCACTTAGGGCAGCTTAACTATGGCTACACCTTC
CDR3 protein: CASRHLGQLNYGYTF

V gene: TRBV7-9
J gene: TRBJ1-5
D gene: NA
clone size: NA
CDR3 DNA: TGTGCCAGCAGCCCGGGCGGGGGGCCAAGCAATCAGCCCCAGCATTTT
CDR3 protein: CASSPGGGPSNQPQHF

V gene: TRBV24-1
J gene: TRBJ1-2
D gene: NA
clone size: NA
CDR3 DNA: TGTGCCACCAGTGATCCTGGGCATGGCTACACCTTC
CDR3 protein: CATSDPGHGYTF